This T cell receptor (beta chain) is drawn from a study of blood T cells in healthy people across ages. Study-wide results and limits: Naive T cell percentage strongly correlated with TCR beta diversity.

For the second PCR, which ran for about 7 to 11 cycles, a sample-barcoded 5' primer and a J-beta primer mix were used. Sequencing recovered at least 3 million CDR3-containing paired-end reads from each sample. TCRdb independently ran MiXCR on the 5' RACE reads; one entry per CDR3 protein. The sample lists 730,000 or so distinct CDR3 sequences, roughly 47% occurring once. Donors gave roughly 10 milliliters of peripheral blood apiece. Isolated per sample were at least 6.5 million PBMCs. Regarding this clonotype: Antigen: not known.

The CDR3 sequence is 19 residues long. V dropped 5 bases and J dropped 4 bases, with 24 bases sitting between them. The germline V gene encodes CDR1 SGHTA and CDR2 FQGNSA. This chain links TRBV7-2 with TRBJ2-6; either TRBD1 or TRBD2 may fit D (5 bases each). This TCR came from a woman aged 60-75 years in good health. The sample comprised blood. CDR3 sequence (DNA): TGTGCCAGCAGCCCCCAGGGCTCAATGACTACACTGGGGGCCAACGTCCTGACTTTC. The encoded protein is CASSPQGSMTTLGANVLTF. Supplemented by reference TRBV7-2 and TRBJ2-6, the full variable domain reads GAGVSQSPSNKVTEKGKDVELRCDPISGHTALYWYRQSLGQGLEFLIYFQGNSAPDKSGLPSDRFSAERTGGSVSTLTIQRTQQEDSAVYLCASSPQGSMTTLGANVLTFGAGSRLTVL.